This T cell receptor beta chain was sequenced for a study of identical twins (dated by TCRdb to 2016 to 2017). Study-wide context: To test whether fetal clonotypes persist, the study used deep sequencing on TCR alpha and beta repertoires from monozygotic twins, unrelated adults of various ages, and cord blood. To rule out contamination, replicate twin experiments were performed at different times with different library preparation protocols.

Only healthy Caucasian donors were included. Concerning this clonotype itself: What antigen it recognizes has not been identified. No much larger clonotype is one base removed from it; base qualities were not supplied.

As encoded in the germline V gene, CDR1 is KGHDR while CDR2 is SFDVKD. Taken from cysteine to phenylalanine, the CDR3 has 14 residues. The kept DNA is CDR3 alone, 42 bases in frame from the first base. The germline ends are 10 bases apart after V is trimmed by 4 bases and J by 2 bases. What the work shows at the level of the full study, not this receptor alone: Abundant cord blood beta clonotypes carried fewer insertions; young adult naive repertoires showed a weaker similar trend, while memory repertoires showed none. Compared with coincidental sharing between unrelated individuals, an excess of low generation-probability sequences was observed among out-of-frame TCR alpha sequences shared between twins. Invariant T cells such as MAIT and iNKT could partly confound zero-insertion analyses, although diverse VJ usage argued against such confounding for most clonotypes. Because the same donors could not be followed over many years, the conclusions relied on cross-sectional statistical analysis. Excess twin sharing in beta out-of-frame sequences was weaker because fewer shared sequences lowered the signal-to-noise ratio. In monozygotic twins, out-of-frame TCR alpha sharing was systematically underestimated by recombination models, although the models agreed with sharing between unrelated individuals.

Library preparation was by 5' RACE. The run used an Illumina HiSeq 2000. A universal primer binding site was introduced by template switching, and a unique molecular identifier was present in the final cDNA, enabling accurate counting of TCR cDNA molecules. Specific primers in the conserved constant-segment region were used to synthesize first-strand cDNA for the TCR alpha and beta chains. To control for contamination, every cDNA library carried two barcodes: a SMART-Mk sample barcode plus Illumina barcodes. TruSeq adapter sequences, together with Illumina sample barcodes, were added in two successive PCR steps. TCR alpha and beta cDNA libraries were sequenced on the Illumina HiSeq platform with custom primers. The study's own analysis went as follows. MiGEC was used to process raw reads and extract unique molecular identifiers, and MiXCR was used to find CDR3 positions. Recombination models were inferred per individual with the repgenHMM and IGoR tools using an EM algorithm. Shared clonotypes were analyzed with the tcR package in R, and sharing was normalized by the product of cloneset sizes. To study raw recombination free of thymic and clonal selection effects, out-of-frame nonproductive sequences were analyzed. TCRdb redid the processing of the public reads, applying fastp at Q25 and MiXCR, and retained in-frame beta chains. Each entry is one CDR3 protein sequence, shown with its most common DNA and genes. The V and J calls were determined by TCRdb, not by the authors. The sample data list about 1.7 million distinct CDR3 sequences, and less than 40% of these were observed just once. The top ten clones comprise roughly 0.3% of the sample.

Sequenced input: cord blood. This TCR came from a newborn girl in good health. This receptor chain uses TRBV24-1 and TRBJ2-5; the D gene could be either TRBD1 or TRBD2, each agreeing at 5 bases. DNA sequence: TGTGCCACCAGTGACTGGGGACGGCAAGAGACCCAGTACTTC. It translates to CATSDWGRQETQYF.